These 25 T cell receptor beta chains were sequenced from one sample in a study of T-cell reconstitution after alpha-beta-depleted transplantation in children. The TCRbeta library incorporated unique molecular identifiers. TCRdb reanalysed the PCR reads using MiXCR and keeps one entry per CDR3 protein. This table has 300,000 to 400,000 distinct CDR3 sequences, roughly 17% appearing once. The material sequenced was PBMCs, mostly from graft donor cells, taken 360 days after TCRalphabeta/CD19-depleted stem cell transplant. All receptors come from a male patient aged 2 to 9 who had a stem cell transplant for acute lymphoblastic leukemia, so the T cells may come from the graft donor.

The CDR3 nucleotides are TGCAGCGTTGAAGAGGGGACAGAGCTCTACGAGCAGTACTTC. This sequence encodes CSVEEGTELYEQYF. J is TRBJ2-7 and V is TRBV29-1; TRBD1 aligns across 7 bases. Germline V gene lookup returns CDR1 SQVTM and CDR2 ANQGSEA. With 0 bases clipped from V and 3 bases from J, the junction kept 5 bases outside the gene matches. The CDR3 length is 14 residues.

This clonotype was counted between two and nine times. This chain links TRBV28 with TRBJ2-7, with TRBD1 matching over 9 bases. The CDR3 runs to 14 residues. J was trimmed by 4 bases and V by 2 bases; bases with no gene match: 3. Germline V gene lookup returns CDR1 MDHEN and CDR2 SYDVKM. The CDR3 coding sequence is TGTGCCAGCAGTTTAGATGGGACAGGGTACGAGCAGTACTTC. Protein sequence: CASSLDGTGYEQYF.

This clonotype has just a few counts. The chain carries TRBV3-1 and TRBJ2-2; perhaps TRBD2 as D (5 bases). The CDR3 spans 16 residues. V was clipped by 0 bases and J by 5 bases, with 13 bases between them. The germline V gene encodes CDR1 LGHDT and CDR2 YNNKEL (reference sequence). The CDR3 region is CASSQDKTRVTGELFF. In DNA, the CDR3 is TGTGCCAGCAGCCAAGATAAAACGCGGGTAACCGGGGAGCTGTTTTTT.

In this sample, this clonotype turned up many times. This sequence joins TRBV20-1 and TRBJ2-4; 10 bases match TRBD2. Germline V gives CDR1 DFQATT, CDR2 SNEGSKA (reference sequence). V shed 0 bases and J 2 bases; nucleotides not matched to a gene: 10. The CDR3 runs 18 residues. CDR3 amino acids: CSARDGLAGDRTKNIQYF. The CDR3 coding sequence is TGCAGTGCTAGAGATGGGCTAGCGGGAGATCGTACCAAAAACATTCAGTACTTC.

This clonotype has just a few counts. This chain links TRBV12-3 or TRBV12-4 with TRBJ1-4; the match to TRBD1 covers 7 bases. The CDR3 length is 15 residues. The V gene end was trimmed by 4 bases and the J gene end by 7 bases; junction bases not matched to a gene: 9. CDR3 bases: TGTGCCAGCAGTTCGCCACAGGGGCGAAGTGAAAAACTGTTTTTT. Translated, it gives CASSSPQGRSEKLFF.

This clonotype was detected a few times. The rearrangement joins TRBV5-1 to TRBJ2-1; the match to TRBD2 covers 7 bases. Germline loops: CDR1 SGHRS, CDR2 YFSETQ. V dropped 3 bases and J dropped 2; count of bases not matched to a gene: 17. This CDR3 region has 19 residues. CDR3 nucleotide sequence: TGCGCCAGCAGCTCAGAGATTCGCGGGAGTCTTAGTGCCTACAATGAGCAGTTCTTC. This gives the protein CASSSEIRGSLSAYNEQFF.

The chain has TRBV29-1 and TRBJ2-3; TRBD2 matches at 9 bases. V was clipped by 6 bases and J by 6 bases; unmatched bases: 10. Germline lookup yields CDR1 SQVTM and CDR2 ANQGSEA. CDR3 size: 14 residues. The CDR3 reads CSVELAGEGDTQYF. The CDR3 DNA reads TGCAGCGTGGAATTAGCGGGAGAGGGGGATACGCAGTATTTT.

This CDR3 reads CASRSQGVGEQYF. The CDR3 bases are TGTGCCAGCAGATCCCAGGGGGTGGGCGAGCAGTACTTC. The chain carries TRBV7-2 and TRBJ2-7; 7 bases match TRBD1. The CDR3 is 13 residues long. V trimming: 6 bases; J trimming: 6 bases; junction bases outside the gene matches: 8. Germline loops: CDR1 SGHTA, CDR2 FQGNSA.

This clonotype was observed a handful of times. This chain joins TRBV18 and TRBJ2-4, with 7 bases matching TRBD1. V shed 3 bases and J 7 bases; nucleotides not matched to a gene: 9. Germline CDR1 KGHSH, CDR2 LQKENI. The CDR3 contains 15 residues. The CDR3 bases are TGTGCCAGCTCACCGGGCAGGGGGTTGAGGAACATTCAGTACTTC. Encoded protein: CASSPGRGLRNIQYF.

The chain has TRBV30 and TRBJ2-5; the D is unclear. V was shortened by 4 bases and J by 9 bases, with 24 bases between the two germline ends. The CDR3 is 15 residues long. CDR1 is GTSNPN, CDR2 SVGIG, per germline (reference sequence). The CDR3 here is CAWKPHRGPFMPQYF. The CDR3 nucleotides read TGTGCCTGGAAGCCACACAGAGGCCCGTTCATGCCCCAGTACTTC.

In this sample, this clonotype turned up many times. The CDR3 bases are TGTGCCAGCAGCCAACCTCGACTAGCGGGAATTCTGCATGAGCAGTTCTTC. Encoded protein: CASSQPRLAGILHEQFF. The chain uses TRBV3-1 and TRBJ2-1, with 11 bases matching TRBD2. The CDR3 has 17 residues. Germline lookup yields CDR1 LGHDT and CDR2 YNNKEL (reference sequence). V trimming: 2 bases; J trimming: 8 bases; junction bases outside the gene matches: 11.

The rearrangement uses TRBV3-1 and TRBJ2-3; a weak D match, TRBD1 (6 bases). With 8 bases removed from V and 0 bases from J, the gap between germline ends came to 18 bases. The CDR3 runs to 16 residues. The germline CDR1 and CDR2 sequences are LGHDT and YNNKEL (reference sequence). CDR3: CASSLCWGPSTDTQYF. DNA for the CDR3: TGTGCCAGCTCTCTTTGCTGGGGGCCTAGCACAGATACGCAGTATTTT.

The chain recombines TRBV4-1 with TRBJ2-1; D remains ambiguous. Trimming pared 0 bases from V and 5 bases from J, leaving 14 bases between. Germline V CDR1 and CDR2: MGHRA, YSYEKL. The CDR3 contains 16 residues. This CDR3 is CASSQESRSLHNEQFF. The CDR3, as DNA: TGCGCCAGCAGCCAAGAAAGTAGATCGCTCCACAATGAGCAGTTCTTC.

A few counts support this clonotype. V gene TRBV29-1 combines with J gene TRBJ2-1; 9 bases line up with TRBD2. Germline V lookup: CDR1 SQVTM, CDR2 ANQGSEA. The junction had 16 bases not matched to a gene; V was cut back by 5 bases and J by 5 bases. This CDR3 has 17 amino acids. The DNA of the CDR3 is TGCAGCGTTTCGGGCGAGGGGTCTAGCGGGACGAACAATGAGCAGTTCTTC. This sequence encodes CSVSGEGSSGTNNEQFF.

This clonotype came up a few times. The CDR3 is CASSALVYQLAGGPRETQYF. DNA of the CDR3: TGTGCCAGCAGCGCGCTCGTCTATCAGCTAGCGGGAGGGCCACGAGAGACCCAGTACTTC. This sequence joins TRBV4-2 and TRBJ2-5; 12 bases map to TRBD2. This CDR3 comprises 20 residues. With V trimmed by 5 bases and J by 4 bases, 20 bases remained unmatched. The germline V gene has CDR1 LGHNA and CDR2 YNFKEQ.

The chain joins TRBV29-1 to TRBJ2-3; maybe TRBD1 (5 bases). Per the germline V gene, CDR1 is SQVTM and CDR2 is ANQGSEA. With 4 bases removed from V and 11 bases from J, the gap between germline ends came to 19 bases. This CDR3 contains 13 residues. The CDR3 is CSVARVWQGEQYF. CDR3 coding DNA: TGCAGCGTTGCACGGGTTTGGCAGGGCGAGCAGTATTTT.

The V and J genes are TRBV6-1 and TRBJ2-1; D may be TRBD1 (6 bases). V gave up 4 bases and J gave up 0 bases, with 13 bases separating them. The CDR3 has 16 amino acids. Germline V gives CDR1 MNHNS, CDR2 SASEGT. The CDR3 sequence: CASSVGQPSSYNEQFF. CDR3 coding DNA: TGTGCCAGCAGTGTAGGACAGCCAAGCTCCTACAATGAGCAGTTCTTC.

The DNA of the CDR3 is TGTGCCAGCAGCCGGGGCCGATGGGGTGGGAAGGGTCAAGAGACCCAGTACTTC. This translates into CASSRGRWGGKGQETQYF. The chain links TRBV28 to TRBJ2-5; either TRBD1 or TRBD2 may supply D (5 bases each). CDR1 is MDHEN and CDR2 is SYDVKM in the germline V gene. CDR3 size: 18 residues. V dropped 6 bases and J dropped 2 bases, with 25 bases sitting between them.

The rearrangement uses TRBV4-3 and TRBJ2-2, with 7 bases matching TRBD2. The CDR3 extends over 19 amino acids. The V gene's germline CDR1 is LGHNA and CDR2 YSLEER. J gave up 4 bases and V 0 bases, and 14 bases lay outside the gene matches. The CDR3 here is CASSQDGGGGNTATGELFF. CDR3 coding DNA: TGCGCCAGCAGCCAAGATGGTGGGGGAGGGAATACGGCCACCGGGGAGCTGTTTTTT.

This clonotype showed up just once. The rearrangement joins TRBV4-3 to TRBJ2-2, with TRBD1 matching over 9 bases. The CDR3 spans 16 residues. Germline CDR1 is LGHNA and CDR2 is YSLEER. The V gene end was trimmed by 1 base and the J gene end by 6 bases; junction bases not matched to a gene: 6. CDR3 bases: TGCGCCAGCAGCCAAGTTCGCGGACAGGGGCCCGGGGAGCTGTTTTTT. Translating it yields CASSQVRGQGPGELFF.

The chain uses TRBV11-2 and TRBJ2-3, with a possible D match to TRBD1 (5 bases). This CDR3 has 15 residues. CDR1 is SGHAT, CDR2 FQNNGV, per germline. The V gene lost 1 base and the J gene lost 4 bases, with 12 bases spanning the gap. Written as DNA, the CDR3 is TGTGCCAGCAGCTTAGGAGGTTGGGGCGCAGATACGCAGTATTTT. Translation: CASSLGGWGADTQYF.

The rearrangement joins TRBV11-2 to TRBJ2-1, with TRBD2 matching 7 bases. This CDR3 contains 15 residues. V gave up 5 bases and J gave up 3 bases; unmatched junction bases: 7. Germline CDR1 and CDR2: SGHAT and FQNNGV. The CDR3 protein is CASSPTGLYYNEQFF. CDR3 bases: TGTGCCAGCAGCCCCACGGGACTATACTACAATGAGCAGTTCTTC. Using reference TRBV11-2 and TRBJ2-1 for the parts outside the CDR3, the full variable domain is EAGVAQSPRYKIIEKRQSVAFWCNPISGHATLYWYQQILGQGPKLLIQFQNNGVVDDSQLPKDRFSAERLKGVDSTLKIQPAKLEDSAVYLCASSPTGLYYNEQFFGPGTRLTVL.

The genes are TRBV5-1 and TRBJ2-3, with TRBD1 matching 8 bases. The CDR3 extends over 16 amino acids. Germline values: CDR1 SGHRS, CDR2 YFSETQ. V was pared by 0 bases and J by 4 bases, with 7 bases of the junction left unmatched. The CDR3 spells CASSLAGGNIADTQYF. CDR3 in DNA: TGCGCCAGCAGCTTGGCAGGGGGCAATATCGCAGATACGCAGTATTTT.

The rearrangement links TRBV28 to TRBJ2-2, with D perhaps assigned TRBD1 or TRBD2 (5 bases each). Trimming removed 7 bases from V and 4 bases from J, with 19 bases in between. The CDR3 has 16 residues. Germline CDR1 and CDR2: MDHEN and SYDVKM. CDR3 region: CASTPWGWETTGELFF. For the CDR3, the DNA is TGTGCCAGCACCCCGTGGGGGTGGGAGACCACCGGGGAGCTGTTTTTT.

The chain combines TRBV7-9 with TRBJ2-1; 7 bases agree with TRBD2. Germline trimming cut 1 base from V and 6 bases from J; bases unmatched to any gene: 9. Germline CDR1 SEHNR, CDR2 FQNEAQ (reference sequence). This CDR3 spans 16 amino acids. The CDR3 DNA reads TGTGCCAGCAGCTTAGGAGGGGCGGGAGAGGGCAATGAGCAGTTCTTC. Its translation: CASSLGGAGEGNEQFF.